The rows below give T cell receptor beta chains drawn from one sample of a study of cytomegalovirus exposure and HLA in healthy donors. Profiled with immunoSEQ multiplex PCR; TCRdb holds only in-frame clones, not every one. The sample has hundreds of thousands of clones, 75% to 80% seen once. Specimen: PBMCs. The receptors were sampled from a man between 18 and 35 years old in good health and CMV-seronegative. Both conserved end residues are part of each CDR3. The order of the fields is V gene, J gene, D gene, CDR3 protein. D genes are given only for firm matches.

>TRBV19|TRBJ1-1|TRBD1
CASNRDRVIGTEAFF
>TRBV7-9|TRBJ2-7|TRBD2
CASSLGLAGDEQYF
>TRBV9|TRBJ1-2|NA
CASSDDRLGGYTF
>TRBV7-2|TRBJ2-7|NA
CASSPQPGGNYEQYF
>TRBV7-9|TRBJ1-1|NA
CASSQGNTEAFF
>TRBV12-5|TRBJ1-1|TRBD1
CASGLRQGTRGSNTEAFF
>TRBV9|TRBJ2-3|NA
CASSPGTPTDTQYF
>TRBV30|TRBJ1-6|NA
CAGEGDYNSPLHF
>TRBV5-8|TRBJ1-2|NA
CASSLGRGGGYTF
>TRBV6-1|TRBJ1-5|NA
CASSALQGNSNQPQHF
>TRBV2|TRBJ2-1|TRBD2
CASSEGPSGRAVDEQFF
>TRBV5-1|TRBJ1-1|TRBD1
CASSYETGGVNTEAFF
>TRBV6-1|TRBJ2-5|NA
CASSDRRETQYF
>TRBV5-1|NA|TRBD1
CASSEGTGDYEQYF
>TRBV11-1|TRBJ2-5|NA
CASRLTRDQETQYF
>TRBV9|TRBJ2-2|NA
CASSMDSPSRKTGELFF
>TRBV7-2|TRBJ2-3|NA
CASSYLTSTDTQYF
>TRBV25-1|TRBJ1-5|NA
CASSDSGGTGNQPQHF
>TRBV21-1|TRBJ2-5|NA
CASPGQGRIWETQYF
>TRBV18|TRBJ1-1|NA
CASSPGMNTEAFF
>TRBV18|TRBJ1-5|TRBD1
CASSTGQGGQPQHF
>TRBV7-2|TRBJ2-5|TRBD2
CASSLAREGGETQYF
>TRBV5-1|TRBJ2-1|TRBD1
CASSGVGDSYNEQFF
>TRBV27|TRBJ2-3|TRBD1
CASSPTRKSTGSTDTQYF
>TRBV4-3|TRBJ2-1|NA
CASSQDTGEVYNEQFF
>TRBV30|TRBJ1-4|TRBD1
CAWSVLPIGFAGQNEKLFF
>TRBV28|TRBJ2-7|NA
CASSLRGILRGQYF
>TRBV7-3|TRBJ2-7|TRBD1
CASSFTGGPTYEQYF
>TRBV14|TRBJ2-2|NA
CASSHLRGTGELFF
>TRBV2|TRBJ2-1|NA
CASIRPGENNEQFF
>TRBV19|TRBJ2-1|TRBD2
CASCFGRALNEQFF
>TRBV29-1|TRBJ2-7|NA
CSVVDRPATYEQYF
>TRBV4-3|TRBJ2-3|TRBD2
CASSQDLAGGTDTQYF
>TRBV5-6|TRBJ2-1|TRBD1
CASSLPGGLNEQFF
>TRBV4-3|TRBJ1-1|NA
CASSQVAGGPEGKNTEAFF
>TRBV18|TRBJ2-7|TRBD1
CASSLRTGQGSEQYF
>TRBV5-1|TRBJ1-4|TRBD1
CASSLGQGATNEKLFF
>TRBV29-1|TRBJ2-5|NA
CSVMEGGRETQYF
>TRBV7-2|TRBJ2-7|NA
CASSFFTPSYEQYF
>TRBV11-3|TRBJ2-2|TRBD1
CASSLRPGQGNTGELFF
>TRBV5-1|TRBJ2-3|TRBD2
CASRGLVGNTQYF
>TRBV23-1|TRBJ2-5|NA
CASSQGLRETQYF
>TRBV11-3|TRBJ2-3|TRBD1
CASSLPHVQGVTDTQYF
>TRBV6-5|TRBJ1-1|NA
CASSYPGLTEAFF
>TRBV7-3|TRBJ2-2|NA
CASSLVYGGDPNTGELFF
>TRBV6-4|TRBJ2-1|TRBD2
CATPVLGEGPNEQFF
>TRBV27|TRBJ2-7|TRBD1
CATWDRAHEQYF
>TRBV7-6|TRBJ2-5|NA
CASSLARLEETQYF
>TRBV19|TRBJ2-5|TRBD1
CASSIVGQSQETQYF
>TRBV28|TRBJ2-7|NA
CASSLGDTYEQYF
>TRBV19|TRBJ2-4|TRBD1
CATKKSGTALAKNIQYF